One sample yielded the 9 T cell receptor beta chains listed below, sequenced in a study of T cells in pancreatic ductal adenocarcinoma. Selected pancreatic ductal adenocarcinoma patients had undergone surgery without neoadjuvant therapy. Assay used: immunoSEQ multiplex PCR; TCRdb lists only in-frame clones, some missing. The sample gives about 29,000 clones, just over 90% of which show up once; about 2% is in the top ten. Source material: PBMCs. All receptors come from a human donor with pancreatic ductal adenocarcinoma.

The count of this clone is one. CDR3 nucleotides: TGCGCCAGCAGCGGAGGGGGCTTGAACACCGGGGAGCTGTTTTTT. Its protein is CASSGGGLNTGELFF. V is TRBV5-1 and J is TRBJ2-2; the D gene is possibly TRBD1 (7 bases). Germline lookup yields CDR1 SGHRS and CDR2 YFSETQ. V lost 4 bases to trimming and J lost 1 base, with 11 bases between them. This CDR3 contains 15 residues.

The rearrangement links TRBV4-2 to TRBJ1-2; D remains ambiguous. The CDR3 spans 11 residues. V lost 1 base to trimming and J lost 8 bases, with 5 bases between them. CDR1 and CDR2 from the germline V gene are LGHNA and YNFKEQ. The CDR3 loop reads CASSQGSGYTF. In nucleotides, the CDR3 is TGTGCCAGCAGCCAAGGGAGCGGCTACACCTTC.

The chain couples TRBV5-1 to TRBJ1-2; 8 bases line up with TRBD1. In germline, CDR1 is SGHRS, CDR2 YFSETQ. This CDR3 spans 14 amino acids. The J segment lost 2 bases and the V segment lost 1 base, leaving 1 base of the junction unmatched. The CDR3 DNA follows: TGCGCCAGCAGCTTGTCAGGGGGCAACTATGGCTACACCTTC. The encoded protein is CASSLSGGNYGYTF. The full variable domain, in which reference TRBV5-1 and TRBJ1-2 provide the parts outside the CDR3, is KAGVTQTPRYLIKTRGQQVTLSCSPISGHRSVSWYQQTPGQGLQFLFEYFSETQRNKGNFPGRFSGRQFSNSRSEMNVSTLELGDSALYLCASSLSGGNYGYTFGSGTRLTVV.

CDR3 residues: CASNGDRINTEAFF. DNA of the CDR3: TGTGCCAGTAATGGGGACAGGATTAACACTGAAGCTTTCTTT. J is TRBJ1-1 and V is TRBV19; 8 bases are a match to TRBD1. The CDR3 covers 14 residues. The V and J ends lost 7 bases and 2 bases, in that order; junction bases with no gene match: 6. CDR1 is LNHDA and CDR2 is SQIVND in the germline V gene (reference sequence).

J is TRBJ2-6 and V is TRBV6-1, with D unresolved. Germline CDR1 and CDR2: MNHNS and SASEGT. V lost 3 bases and J lost 1, with 7 bases in between. The length of the CDR3 is 15 residues. Here the CDR3 DNA reads TGTGCCAGCAGTGATCGGGCTTCTGGGGCCAACGTCCTGACTTTC. This encodes CASSDRASGANVLTF.

The chain links TRBV5-4 to TRBJ2-7, with D unresolved. The CDR3 has 14 residues. CDR1 SGHNT and CDR2 YYREEE come from the germline V gene (reference sequence). With 0 bases removed from V and 4 bases from J, the gap between germline ends came to 11 bases. CDR3 nucleotides: TGTGCCAGCAGCTTGGGGGGATCCTTTTACGAGCAGTACTTC. This translates into CASSLGGSFYEQYF.

The rearrangement uses TRBV19 and TRBJ2-1; 7 positions match TRBD2. The CDR3 covers 14 residues. Germline V gene data show CDR1 as LNHDA and CDR2 as SQIVND (reference sequence). The trim removed 7 bases at V and 5 bases at J, leaving 8 bases unmatched. CDR3 amino acids: CASTTGLLNNEQFF. The CDR3 nucleotides are TGTGCCAGTACCACGGGACTACTAAACAATGAGCAGTTCTTC.

This clone was seen once. The V and J genes are TRBV11-3 and TRBJ2-3; 7 bases are a match to TRBD2. The germline V gene encodes CDR1 SGHNT and CDR2 YENEEA. The CDR3 covers 13 residues. The V gene end was trimmed by 5 bases and the J gene end by 9 bases; junction bases not matched to a gene: 8. CDR3 protein: CASSPGTTGTQYF. DNA of the CDR3: TGTGCCAGCAGCCCGGGGACTACGGGGACGCAGTATTTT.

V and J are TRBV6-5 and TRBJ2-5; tentatively, D is TRBD1 or TRBD2 (5 bases each). The J call is doubtful: the DNA matches TRBJ2-7 better. Germline V CDR1 and CDR2: MNHEY, SVGAGI. The CDR3 spans 15 residues. This CDR3 is CASSYEGHRGSEQYF. The DNA for the CDR3 is TGTGCCAGCAGTTACGAAGGTCACCGGGGCTCCGAGCAGTACTTC.